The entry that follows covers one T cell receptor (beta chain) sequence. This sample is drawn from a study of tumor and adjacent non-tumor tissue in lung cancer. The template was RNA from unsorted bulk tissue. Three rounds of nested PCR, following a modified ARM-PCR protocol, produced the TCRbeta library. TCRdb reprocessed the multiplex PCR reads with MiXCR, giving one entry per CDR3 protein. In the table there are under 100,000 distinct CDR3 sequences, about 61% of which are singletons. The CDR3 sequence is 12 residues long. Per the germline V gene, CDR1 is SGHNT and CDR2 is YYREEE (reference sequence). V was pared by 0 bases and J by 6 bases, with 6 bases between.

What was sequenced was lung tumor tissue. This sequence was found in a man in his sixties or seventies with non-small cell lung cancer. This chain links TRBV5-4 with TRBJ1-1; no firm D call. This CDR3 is CASSLGLAEAFF. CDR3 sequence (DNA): TGTGCCAGCAGCTTGGGCCTCGCTGAAGCTTTCTTT.